The next 5 T cell receptor beta chains were all read from a single sample in a study of CD4+ T cells in melanoma. Libraries were prepared by immunoSEQ multiplex PCR; TCRdb keeps only in-frame clonotypes and omits some of them. The repertoire holds roughly 7,000 clones, roughly 51% seen once, with roughly a sixth in the top ten. The sample comprised cells from a culture (not recorded whether cultured in vitro). The receptors originated from a human donor with melanoma.

The chain joins TRBV5-4 to TRBJ2-3; no definite D call. Germline assignment: CDR1 SGHNT and CDR2 YYREEE (reference sequence). Trimming removed 3 bases at V and 2 bases at J, with 19 bases between. The CDR3 contains 17 residues. CDR3 coding DNA: TGTGCCAGCAGCTCGACAAGTCAGTCTTCTAACACAGATACGCAGTATTTT. Translated: CASSSTSQSSNTDTQYF.

This clone was detected only a few times. The gene calls are TRBV6-5 and TRBJ2-3; tentatively, D is TRBD1 (7 bases). The CDR3 runs 15 residues. The V end lost 6 bases, the J end lost 0 bases, and 13 bases lay between the germline ends. Germline V gene data show CDR1 as MNHEY and CDR2 as SVGAGI. Here the CDR3 reads CASRAQGTSTDTQYF. CDR3 in DNA: TGTGCCAGCAGAGCACAGGGGACTAGCACAGATACGCAGTATTTT.

The DNA of the CDR3 is TGTGCCACGAGCGGGTTGGGTTCGGGGGAGACCCAGTACTTC. Protein: CATSGLGSGETQYF. The chain recombines TRBV11-1 with TRBJ2-5; possible D gene TRBD2, 6 bases. The V end was cut by 10 bases, the J end by 5 bases, with 20 bases between. Germline V gives CDR1 SGHAT, CDR2 FQDESV (reference sequence). This CDR3 has 14 amino acids.

V is TRBV4-1 and J is TRBJ1-5, with D possibly matching TRBD1 (6 bases). The CDR3 loop spans 17 amino acids. Trimming cost V 2 bases and J 2 bases, with 16 bases left between them. Germline V lookup: CDR1 MGHRA, CDR2 YSYEKL. The CDR3 sequence is CASSQQWGGSGNQPQHF. The CDR3 coding sequence is TGCGCCAGCAGCCAACAATGGGGGGGCTCAGGCAATCAGCCCCAGCATTTT.

The chain employs TRBV19 and TRBJ2-5, with 12 bases fitting TRBD2. The germline gives CDR1 LNHDA, CDR2 SQIVND (reference sequence). The CDR3 spans 20 residues. The V segment lost 0 bases and the J segment 5 bases; nucleotides outside the gene matches: 16. The CDR3: CASSIEAPRGLAGLEETQYF. The CDR3 nucleotides read TGTGCCAGTAGTATAGAGGCCCCCCGAGGACTAGCGGGGTTAGAGGAGACCCAGTACTTC.